These 20 T cell receptor beta chains were all obtained from the same sample, sequenced in a study of cytotoxic CD8 clonotypes in ibrutinib-treated CLL. Measured with immunoSEQ multiplex PCR; TCRdb has only the in-frame clones, and not every one. Here the sample spans fewer than 400,000 clones, roughly 70% being singletons. This specimen consisted of PBMCs, obtained after 36 months of ibrutinib treatment. Every receptor here comes from a human donor with chronic lymphocytic leukemia.

V is TRBV5-6 and J is TRBJ1-5, with 8 bases fitting TRBD1. This CDR3 has 17 amino acids. Germline V gives CDR1 SGHDT, CDR2 YYEEEE. Germline trimming cut 1 base from V and 0 bases from J; bases unmatched to any gene: 6. In nucleotides, the CDR3 is TGTGCCAGCAGCTTGCGGACAGGGATAGATAGCAATCAGCCCCAGCATTTT. Translation gives CASSLRTGIDSNQPQHF.

This clone was seen a few times. Written as DNA, the CDR3 is TGCAGCGCCGAACAGGGGACAGATACGCAGTATTTT. This encodes CSAEQGTDTQYF. The rearrangement links TRBV29-1 to TRBJ2-3, with TRBD1 matching 7 bases. V lost 7 bases and J lost 3; bases outside the gene matches: 4. The CDR3 loop spans 12 amino acids. Germline CDR1 SQVTM, CDR2 ANQGSEA.

The genes are TRBV2 and TRBJ2-3, with 9 bases that match TRBD2. Germline V gene data show CDR1 as SNHLY and CDR2 as FYNNEI. The CDR3 covers 14 residues. J was trimmed by 2 bases and V by 6 bases; bases with no gene match: 3. The DNA for the CDR3 is TGTGCCAGCAGCTTAGCGGGGGCCACAGATACGCAGTATTTT. It is translated as CASSLAGATDTQYF.

The chain employs TRBV6-4 and TRBJ2-7; the match to TRBD1 covers 8 bases. Trimming cost V 7 bases and J 6 bases; bases outside gene matches: 5. The CDR3 consists of 12 residues. Germline V gene sequence: CDR1 MRHNA, CDR2 SNTAGT. Here the CDR3 DNA reads TGTGCCAGCAAAGGACAGGGCGGCGAGCAGTACTTC. Translating it yields CASKGQGGEQYF.

This clone was counted a single time. The chain uses TRBV2 and TRBJ2-7; the D is unclear. Germline loops: CDR1 SNHLY, CDR2 FYNNEI. The CDR3 contains 13 residues. Between the trimmed V and J ends, which lost 2 bases and 6 bases, there was a span of 11 bases. The CDR3 sequence is CASSETVATEQYF. In DNA, the CDR3 is TGTGCCAGCAGTGAAACGGTGGCAACCGAGCAGTACTTC. The variable domain in full, with the rest retrieved from reference TRBV2 and TRBJ2-7, is EPEVTQTPSHQVTQMGQEVILRCVPISNHLYFYWYRQILGQKVEFLVSFYNNEISEKSEIFDDQFSVERPDGSNFTLKIRSTKLEDSAMYFCASSETVATEQYFGPGTRLTVT.

This rearrangement joins TRBV7-9 to TRBJ2-1; weak D call: TRBD2 (7 bases). The CDR3 extends over 16 amino acids. CDR1 is SEHNR, CDR2 FQNEAQ, per germline (reference sequence). With 2 bases removed from V and 6 bases from J, the gap between germline ends came to 17 bases. CDR3 nucleotides: TGTGCCAGCAGCTTAACGGGGGGCGTTTTGGGCAATGAGCAGTTCTTC. This encodes CASSLTGGVLGNEQFF.

This chain connects TRBV2 to TRBJ2-5, with 7 bases identical to TRBD1. Per the germline V gene, CDR1 is SNHLY and CDR2 is FYNNEI. The V segment lost 2 bases and the J segment 3 bases; nucleotides outside the gene matches: 6. This CDR3 is 15 amino acids long. The CDR3 DNA follows: TGTGCCAGCAGTGAATGGGACAGCTCAAAAGAGACCCAGTACTTC. Translating it yields CASSEWDSSKETQYF.

The J gene is TRBJ1-5, the V gene TRBV27; 7 bases align to TRBD1. Per the germline V gene, CDR1 is MNHEY and CDR2 is SMNVEV (reference sequence). V was pared by 5 bases and J by 0 bases, with 10 bases of the junction left unmatched. The CDR3 length is 17 residues. The DNA for the CDR3 is TGTGCCAGCAGTCGAGATGGCAGGGGGTATAGCAATCAGCCCCAGCATTTT. Its protein product is CASSRDGRGYSNQPQHF.

The rearrangement joins TRBV28 to TRBJ2-3, with unresolved D. V lost 7 bases, J lost 6 bases, and 14 bases lay in between. Germline V gene data show CDR1 as MDHEN and CDR2 as SYDVKM. The CDR3 runs to 13 residues. In DNA form, the CDR3 reads TGTGCCAGCAAGGCCCTGGGCCGCGATACGCAGTATTTT. Its translation: CASKALGRDTQYF.

This clone was recorded a few times. The rearrangement uses TRBV10-3 and TRBJ2-2; 7 positions match TRBD1. The trim removed 0 bases at V and 4 bases at J, leaving 5 bases unmatched. CDR1 is ENHRY and CDR2 is SYGVKD in the germline V gene. CDR3 length: 16 residues. CDR3 sequence: CAISESIAGGTGELFF. CDR3 nucleotides: TGTGCCATCAGTGAGTCGATAGCAGGGGGCACCGGGGAGCTGTTTTTT.

The chain couples TRBV6-5 to TRBJ2-7; TRBD2 matches at 10 bases. Germline CDR1 reads MNHEY; CDR2 reads SVGAGI. The length of the CDR3 is 16 residues. J gave up 2 bases and V 2 bases, and 6 bases lay outside the gene matches. The CDR3 sequence: CASSYHSSGSPYEQYF. DNA of the CDR3: TGTGCCAGCAGTTACCACTCTAGCGGGAGCCCCTACGAGCAGTACTTC.

This clone has a handful of counts. The rearrangement links TRBV5-5 to TRBJ2-5; D is possibly TRBD1 (7 bases). Looked up from germline, CDR1 is SGHKS and CDR2 is YYEKEE (reference sequence). V was cut by 6 bases and J by 6 bases, with 21 bases left in between. This CDR3 is built from 15 residues. The CDR3 is CASKWDGGGDKTQYF. Here the CDR3 DNA reads TGTGCCAGCAAGTGGGATGGAGGGGGCGATAAGACCCAGTACTTC.

V usage is TRBV10-1 and J usage is TRBJ2-7; unclear D gene. Looked up from germline, CDR1 is WNHNN and CDR2 is SYGVQD (reference sequence). The CDR3 covers 13 residues. The V end lost 0 bases, the J end lost 4 bases, and 7 bases lay between the germline ends. In DNA form, the CDR3 reads TGCGCCAGCAGTGAGTCGCAACTATACGAGCAGTACTTC. It encodes CASSESQLYEQYF.

The chain employs TRBV6-6 and TRBJ2-7; no clear D gene. V shed 2 bases and J shed 3 bases, with 14 bases lying between them. The CDR3 length is 15 residues. Germline V CDR1 and CDR2: MNHNY, SVGAGI (reference sequence). The CDR3 region is CASSYGVSKSYEQYF. As DNA, the CDR3 is TGTGCCAGCAGTTACGGAGTGAGTAAGAGCTACGAGCAGTACTTC.

The chain employs TRBV9 and TRBJ2-1; tentative D call: TRBD2 (5 bases). Germline V lookup: CDR1 SGDLS, CDR2 YYNGEE. The V gene lost 2 bases and the J gene lost 3 bases, with 15 bases spanning the gap. The CDR3 sequence is 16 residues long. The CDR3 DNA sequence: TGTGCCAGCAGCGTGGGAGCGGCGACTATCTACAATGAGCAGTTCTTC. Translation: CASSVGAATIYNEQFF.

The CDR3 DNA is TGTGCCAGCAGTCCGGGACTTTACGAGCAGTACTTC. Translation: CASSPGLYEQYF. The chain combines TRBV28 with TRBJ2-7, with a possible D match to TRBD2 (6 bases). Germline V CDR1 and CDR2: MDHEN, SYDVKM. The CDR3 spans 12 residues. Trimming left V 5 bases short and J 4 bases short, with 9 bases between. The full variable domain, completed using reference TRBV28 and TRBJ2-7, is DVKVTQSSRYLVKRTGEKVFLECVQDMDHENMFWYRQDPGLGLRLIYFSYDVKMKEKGDIPEGYSVSREKKERFSLILESASTNQTSMYLCASSPGLYEQYFGPGTRLTVT.

The J gene is TRBJ1-5, the V gene TRBV6-1, with D unresolved. The length of the CDR3 is 15 residues. Germline lookup yields CDR1 MNHNS and CDR2 SASEGT. Trimming cost V 6 bases and J 4 bases, with 16 bases left between them. CDR3 DNA sequence: TGTGCCAGCAGCAGACAATACCCCCAGAATCAGCCCCAGCATTTT. Encoded protein: CASSRQYPQNQPQHF.

The chain joins TRBV7-3 to TRBJ2-3; unclear D gene. This CDR3 contains 14 residues. Looked up from germline, CDR1 is SGHTA and CDR2 is FQGTGA. The V and J ends lost 2 bases and 4 bases respectively, with 10 bases between them. The CDR3 sequence: CASSLSRLADTQYF. In nucleotides, the CDR3 is TGTGCCAGCAGCTTATCTCGGCTCGCAGATACGCAGTATTTT.

There are a few counts of this clone. This chain joins TRBV4-1 and TRBJ1-2; tentatively, D is TRBD1 (5 bases). Trimming left V 0 bases short and J 4 bases short, with 12 bases between. Per the germline V gene, CDR1 is MGHRA and CDR2 is YSYEKL. This CDR3 has 15 amino acids. The CDR3 spells CASSQEGGETYGYTF. The CDR3 bases are TGCGCCAGCAGCCAAGAAGGAGGGGAAACCTATGGCTACACCTTC.

The CDR3 region is CSAGAAETQYF. Here the CDR3 DNA reads TGCAGCGCAGGGGCGGCGGAGACCCAGTACTTC. The V gene is TRBV29-1, the J gene TRBJ2-5; tentatively, D is TRBD1 (6 bases). This CDR3 has 11 amino acids. Germline-derived CDR1 and CDR2 are SQVTM and ANQGSEA. V was pared by 7 bases and J by 5 bases, with 11 bases between.